The 21 T cell receptor beta chains below all came from one sample that was sequenced in a study of blood T cells in healthy people across ages. It was with a sample-barcoded 5' primer and a J-beta primer mix that a second PCR of about 6 to 12 cycles was run. TCRdb recomputed calls from the 5' RACE reads with MiXCR, one row per CDR3 protein. The sample records some 1.7 million distinct CDR3 sequences, roughly 27% being singletons. Sample: blood. These TCRs come from a woman aged 25-40 years in good health.

This clonotype turned up a few times. The chain employs TRBV12-3 or TRBV12-4 and TRBJ1-1; 7 bases line up with TRBD1. This CDR3 spans 13 amino acids. Losses at the gene ends were 4 bases for V and 9 bases for J; bases not matched to a gene: 8. CDR3 protein: CASSSLRDSQAFF. For the CDR3, the DNA is TGTGCCAGCAGTTCTCTCCGGGACAGCCAAGCTTTCTTT.

The V call is TRBV3-1, the J call TRBJ2-1; TRBD2 matches at 10 bases. Losses at the gene ends were 10 bases for V and 1 base for J; bases not matched to a gene: 4. The germline V gene has CDR1 LGHDT and CDR2 YNNKEL (reference sequence). This CDR3 spans 14 amino acids. The DNA of the CDR3 is TGTGCCAACGGAGCGGGGGGGTCCTACAATGAGCAGTTCTTC. Translation gives CANGAGGSYNEQFF.

In DNA form, the CDR3 reads TGTGCCAGCAGCCCCGTGGTTGCGGGGGTAGGGAATGAGCAGTTCTTC. It translates to CASSPVVAGVGNEQFF. This chain connects TRBV7-9 to TRBJ2-1, with TRBD2 identical over 7 bases. With 5 bases clipped from V and 7 bases from J, the junction kept 14 bases outside the gene matches. In germline, CDR1 is SEHNR, CDR2 FQNEAQ (reference sequence). The length of the CDR3 is 16 residues.

The V gene is TRBV12-3 or TRBV12-4, the J gene TRBJ2-1; D unresolved. The V gene lost 4 bases and the J gene lost 5 bases, with 12 bases spanning the gap. This CDR3 has 14 residues. DNA of the CDR3: TGTGCCAGCAGTTCCCCTCGCCCAGACAATGAGCAGTTCTTC. This gives the protein CASSSPRPDNEQFF.

The chain recombines TRBV12-3 or TRBV12-4 with TRBJ2-5; TRBD1 matches 7 bases. Trimming cost V 8 bases and J 4 bases; bases outside gene matches: 10. The CDR3 is 14 amino acids. CDR3 loop: CASLTPTGLETQYF. CDR3 sequence (DNA): TGTGCCAGCTTGACCCCGACAGGGTTAGAGACCCAGTACTTC.

Concerning this clonotype itself: Mismatch with germline at one junction end may stem from a read error. The J gene is TRBJ1-6, the V gene TRBV18; perhaps TRBD1 as D (5 bases). The germline V gene encodes CDR1 KGHSH and CDR2 LQKENI. The CDR3 runs 15 residues. CDR3 sequence reads: CASSPDSSYSSPLHF. The CDR3 nucleotides read TGTGCCAGCTCACCAGACAGCTCCTATAGTTCACCCCTCCACTTT.

J is TRBJ1-1 and V is TRBV12-3 or TRBV12-4; 7 bases line up with TRBD1. Trimming at V came to 5 bases and at J to 0 bases, leaving 9 bases not matched to a gene. The CDR3 contains 16 residues. The chain's CDR3 is CASSPGDSSMNTEAFF. The CDR3 DNA reads as TGTGCCAGCAGTCCGGGGGACAGTTCTATGAACACTGAAGCTTTCTTT.

This sequence joins TRBV20-1 and TRBJ2-3; 15 bases agree with TRBD2. The CDR3 length is 19 residues. From germline, CDR1 is DFQATT and CDR2 SNEGSKA (reference sequence). V was clipped by 6 bases and J by 0 bases; unmatched bases: 13. The CDR3 is CSAWTGTSGGPTSTDTQYF. CDR3 DNA: TGCAGTGCATGGACCGGGACTAGCGGGGGGCCTACAAGCACAGATACGCAGTATTTT.

The V gene is TRBV20-1, the J gene TRBJ2-5; D may be TRBD2 (7 bases). The germline V gene encodes CDR1 DFQATT and CDR2 SNEGSKA (reference sequence). The CDR3 has 13 amino acids. V was cut by 4 bases and J by 1 base, with 10 bases left in between. Here the CDR3 DNA reads TGCAGTGCTAAGCGGGACACCCAAGAGACCCAGTACTTC. Translated: CSAKRDTQETQYF.

This clonotype was seen a few times. This sequence joins TRBV12-3 or TRBV12-4 and TRBJ1-2; no definite D call. This CDR3 is 15 amino acids long. Trimming shortened V by 1 base and J by 5 bases, and 14 bases separated the two germline ends. CDR3 protein: CASSLEPGYGYGYTF. Written as DNA, the CDR3 is TGTGCCAGCAGTTTAGAACCGGGGTACGGGTATGGCTACACCTTC.

The CDR3 region is CAIGGEGYGYTF. DNA for the CDR3: TGTGCCATCGGCGGGGAGGGGTATGGCTACACCTTC. This chain links TRBV10-3 with TRBJ1-2, with D possibly being TRBD1 (5 bases). With 8 bases removed from V and 5 bases from J, the gap between germline ends came to 12 bases. The CDR3 covers 12 residues. Germline V gives CDR1 ENHRY, CDR2 SYGVKD.

This clonotype was observed a few times. The chain's CDR3 is CASGPLGGSYNSPLHF. The CDR3 DNA is TGTGCCAGCGGCCCTTTGGGGGGCTCCTATAATTCACCCCTCCACTTT. This chain connects TRBV25-1 to TRBJ1-6; maybe TRBD1 (5 bases). Germline CDR1 is MGHDK and CDR2 is SYGVNS. The V end was cut by 8 bases, the J end by 0 bases, with 14 bases between. The CDR3 is 16 amino acids. The full variable domain, in which reference TRBV25-1 and TRBJ1-6 provide the parts outside the CDR3, is EADIYQTPRYLVIGTGKKITLECSQTMGHDKMYWYQQDPGMELHLIHYSYGVNSTEKGDLSSESTVSRIRTEHFPLTLESARPSHTSQYLCASGPLGGSYNSPLHFGNGTRLTVT.

This chain's CDR3 is CASSDRGGADTQYF. CDR3 DNA sequence: TGTGCCAGCAGCGACCGAGGGGGTGCAGATACGCAGTATTTT. The rearrangement uses TRBV27 and TRBJ2-3; D possibly corresponds to TRBD1 (6 bases). Deletions cut 6 bases from V and 4 bases from J, with 14 bases between. Germline lookup yields CDR1 MNHEY and CDR2 SMNVEV (reference sequence). CDR3 length: 14 residues.

This clonotype has only a few counts. The V gene is TRBV12-3 or TRBV12-4, the J gene TRBJ2-5; no definite D call. Trimming took 2 bases from V and 2 from J, leaving 12 bases between them. This CDR3 spans 15 amino acids. CDR3 sequence (DNA): TGTGCCAGCAGTTTAAATGGCGGCAGTCAAGAGACCCAGTACTTC. Amino acid sequence: CASSLNGGSQETQYF.

V and J are TRBV28 and TRBJ1-2; D is unclear. Germline V CDR1 and CDR2: MDHEN, SYDVKM. The germline V and J ends were trimmed by 7 bases and 5 bases, with 8 bases remaining between them. CDR3 length: 11 amino acids. Here the CDR3 DNA reads TGTGCCAGCACTTCGGAGTATGGCTACACCTTC. This encodes CASTSEYGYTF.

Of note for this clonotype: A single base separates this from a much larger clone, so it may be a read error. The rearrangement uses TRBV25-1 and TRBJ2-7; D is undetermined. Per the germline V gene, CDR1 is MGHDK and CDR2 is SYGVNS. The length of the CDR3 is 13 residues. Trimming removed 4 bases at V and 1 base at J, with 8 bases between. As DNA, the CDR3 is TGTGCCAGCAGTGTAGGTTGGTCCTACGAGCAGTACTTC. It translates to CASSVGWSYEQYF.

This clonotype was counted a few times. A read error may produce the germline difference seen at one junction end. The chain couples TRBV3-1 to TRBJ2-1; D gene ambiguous. The CDR3 is made up of 14 amino acids. Germline values: CDR1 LGHDT, CDR2 YNNKEL (reference sequence). CDR3: CTSSDVSSYNEQFF. As DNA, the CDR3 is TGTACCAGCTCGGACGTAAGCTCCTACAATGAGCAGTTCTTC.

This clonotype was seen ten or more times. The J gene is TRBJ2-5, the V gene TRBV5-5, with 10 nucleotides matching TRBD2. The CDR3 totals 15 residues. J gave up 5 bases and V 4 bases, and 8 bases lay outside the gene matches. From germline, CDR1 is SGHKS and CDR2 YYEKEE (reference sequence). The CDR3 DNA sequence: TGTGCCAGCAGCCGGGGGACTAGCGATACGGAGACCCAGTACTTC. This encodes CASSRGTSDTETQYF.

This clonotype was observed at least ten times. The genes are TRBV10-3 and TRBJ1-1; D gene ambiguous. Germline CDR1 and CDR2: ENHRY and SYGVKD. The CDR3 has 14 amino acids. V was pared by 6 bases and J by 1 base, with 12 bases between. This CDR3 is CAISAIGGNTEAFF. For the CDR3, the DNA is TGTGCCATCAGCGCTATTGGAGGGAACACTGAAGCTTTCTTT.

About this clonotype itself: At one end, the junction sequence differs from germline, possibly due to a read error. The chain recombines TRBV5-1 with TRBJ2-3; 10 nucleotides line up with TRBD2. In germline, CDR1 is SGHRS, CDR2 YFSETQ. The CDR3 spans 17 residues. The CDR3 loop reads CASSLGTSGLFTDTRYF. Here the CDR3 DNA reads TGCGCCAGCAGCTTGGGGACTAGCGGCCTTTTCACAGATACGCGGTATTTT.

In regard to this clonotype: The junction shows a germline mismatch at one end, possibly a read error. The genes are TRBV7-2 and TRBJ2-3, with D maybe TRBD1 (5 bases). Germline values: CDR1 SGHTA, CDR2 FQGNSA. The CDR3 is 14 residues long. CDR3 DNA: TGTGCCAGTAGCTTAACGGACATCACAGATACGCAGTATTTT. It yields the protein CASSLTDITDTQYF.